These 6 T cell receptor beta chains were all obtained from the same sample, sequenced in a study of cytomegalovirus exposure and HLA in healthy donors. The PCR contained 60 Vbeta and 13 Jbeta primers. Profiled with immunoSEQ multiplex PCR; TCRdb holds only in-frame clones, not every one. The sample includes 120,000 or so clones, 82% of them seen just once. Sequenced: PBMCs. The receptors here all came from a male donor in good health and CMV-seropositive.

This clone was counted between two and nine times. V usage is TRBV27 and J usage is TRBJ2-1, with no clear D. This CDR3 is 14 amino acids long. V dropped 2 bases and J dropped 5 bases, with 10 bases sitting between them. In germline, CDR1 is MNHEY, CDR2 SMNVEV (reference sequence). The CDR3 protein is CASSLRRGNNEQFF. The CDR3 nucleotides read TGTGCCAGCAGTTTAAGACGAGGAAACAATGAGCAGTTCTTC.

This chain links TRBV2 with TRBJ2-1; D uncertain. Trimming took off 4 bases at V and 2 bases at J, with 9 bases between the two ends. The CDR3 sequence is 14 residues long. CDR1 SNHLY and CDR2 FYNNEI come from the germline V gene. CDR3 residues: CASSGTVAYNEQFF. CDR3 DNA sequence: TGTGCCAGCAGTGGAACGGTTGCCTACAATGAGCAGTTCTTC.

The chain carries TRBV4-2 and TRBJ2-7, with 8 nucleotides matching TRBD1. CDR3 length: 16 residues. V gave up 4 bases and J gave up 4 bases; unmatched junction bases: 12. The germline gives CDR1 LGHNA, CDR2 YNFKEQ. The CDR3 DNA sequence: TGTGCCAGCAGCCCTACACCCCAGGGGGCGGCATACGAGCAGTACTTC. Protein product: CASSPTPQGAAYEQYF.

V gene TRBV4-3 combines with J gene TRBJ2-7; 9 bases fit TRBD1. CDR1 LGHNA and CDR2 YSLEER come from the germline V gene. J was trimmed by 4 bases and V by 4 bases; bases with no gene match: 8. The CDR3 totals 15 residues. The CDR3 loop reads CASSLRGQGNYEQYF. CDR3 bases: TGCGCCAGCAGCCTCCGAGGACAGGGGAATTACGAGCAGTACTTC.

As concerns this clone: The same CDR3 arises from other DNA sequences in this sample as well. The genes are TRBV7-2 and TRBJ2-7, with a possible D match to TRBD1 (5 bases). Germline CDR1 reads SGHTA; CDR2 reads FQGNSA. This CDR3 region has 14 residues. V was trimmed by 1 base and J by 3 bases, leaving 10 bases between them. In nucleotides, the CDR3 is TGTGCCAGCAGCTTAGGATTGGGGCTCTACGAGCAGTACTTC. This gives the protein CASSLGLGLYEQYF.

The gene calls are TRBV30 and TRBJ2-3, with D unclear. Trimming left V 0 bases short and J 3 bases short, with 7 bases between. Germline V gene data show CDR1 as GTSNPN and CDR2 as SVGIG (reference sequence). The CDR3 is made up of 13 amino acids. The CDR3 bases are TGTGCCTGGAGTGTACGAGGTACAGATACGCAGTATTTT. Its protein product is CAWSVRGTDTQYF.